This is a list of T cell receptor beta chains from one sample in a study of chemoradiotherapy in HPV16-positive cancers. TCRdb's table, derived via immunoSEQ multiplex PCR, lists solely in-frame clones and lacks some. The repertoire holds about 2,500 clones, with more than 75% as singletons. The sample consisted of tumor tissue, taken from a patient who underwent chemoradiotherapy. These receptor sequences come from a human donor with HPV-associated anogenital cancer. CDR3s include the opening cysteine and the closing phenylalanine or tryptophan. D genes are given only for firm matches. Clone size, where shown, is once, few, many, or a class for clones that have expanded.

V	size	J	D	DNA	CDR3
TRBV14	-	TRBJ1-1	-	TGTGCCAGCAGCCCCAGGGGAAGCCCTGAAGCTTTCTTT	CASSPRGSPEAFF
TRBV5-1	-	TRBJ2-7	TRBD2	TGCGCCAGCAGCGGCGGACTAGCGGGGGACTACGAGCAGTACTTC	CASSGGLAGDYEQYF
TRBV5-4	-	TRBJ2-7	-	TGTGCCAGCAGCTTAGATGGGAGTAGGACCTACGAGCAGTACTTC	CASSLDGSRTYEQYF
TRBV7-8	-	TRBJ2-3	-	TGTGCCAGCAGCTTGGGGCAGGGCCTGTATTTT	CASSLGQGLYF
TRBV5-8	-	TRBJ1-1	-	TGTGCCAGCAGCTTGGGACGGGGGAACACTGAAGCTTTCTTT	CASSLGRGNTEAFF
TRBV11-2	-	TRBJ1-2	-	TGTGCCAGCAGCCAAAGCGTCGGACGGCGGGAAGGCTACACCTTC	CASSQSVGRREGYTF
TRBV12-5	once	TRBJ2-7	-	TGTGCTAGTGCCAGGGGAAACTACGAGCAGTACTTC	CASARGNYEQYF
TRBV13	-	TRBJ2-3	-	TGTGCCAGCAGCTTATTTATGCGGGATTCTTTCGAAGATACGCAGTATTTT	CASSLFMRDSFEDTQYF
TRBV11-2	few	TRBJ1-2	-	TGTGCCAGCAGCTTATCCGGCGGGCTCCAGCATGGCTACACCTTC	CASSLSGGLQHGYTF
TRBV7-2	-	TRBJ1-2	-	TGTGCCAGCAGCTTAGCCGCCGGGAATGACTACACCTTC	CASSLAAGNDYTF
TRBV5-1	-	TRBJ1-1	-	TGCGCCAGCAGCTCCATAGGAACTAACACTGAAGCTTTCTTT	CASSSIGTNTEAFF
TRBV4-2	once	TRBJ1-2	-	TGTGCCAGCAGCCAAGATAGGAGGGCGTTGAAAGGCTACACCTTC	CASSQDRRALKGYTF
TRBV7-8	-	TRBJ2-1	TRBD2	TGTGCCAGCAGCTTAAGTAGCGGGAGTATGTGGTTCTTC	CASSLSSGSMWFF
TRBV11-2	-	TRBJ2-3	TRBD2	TGTGCCAGCAGCTCGTATAGCGGGAGACGCACAGATACGCAGTATTTT	CASSSYSGRRTDTQYF
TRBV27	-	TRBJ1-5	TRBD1	TGTGCCAGCAGTTTATGGGCCGGGACAGGGTCTGGACAGCCCCAGCATTTT	CASSLWAGTGSGQPQHF
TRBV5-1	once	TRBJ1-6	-	TGCGCCAGCAGCTTGAACCAAGGGGTCTCACCCCTCCACTTT	CASSLNQGVSPLHF
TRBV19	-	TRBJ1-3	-	TGTGCCACTACGCGATCTCAGGGTTTTACTGGAAACACCATATATTTT	CATTRSQGFTGNTIYF
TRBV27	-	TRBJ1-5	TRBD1	TGTGCCAGCAAACAGGGGAGTAGTGAGTATTCCAATCAGCCCCAGCATTTT	CASKQGSSEYSNQPQHF
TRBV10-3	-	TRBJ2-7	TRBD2	TGTGCCACGCGCGGGGGGGATAATTACGAGCAGTACTTC	CATRGGDNYEQYF
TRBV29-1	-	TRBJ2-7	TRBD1	TGCAGCGTTGGACAGGGGAGCGAGCAGTACTTC	CSVGQGSEQYF
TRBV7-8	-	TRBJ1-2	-	TGTGCCAGCAGCTCGCCCCCCCTCTATGGCTACACCTTC	CASSSPPLYGYTF
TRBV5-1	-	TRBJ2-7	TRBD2	TGCGCCAGCAGCTTATTTGCGGGGGGCCCACAGGGCTACGAGCAGTACTTC	CASSLFAGGPQGYEQYF
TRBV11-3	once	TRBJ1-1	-	TGTGCCAGCAGCTTAGGAGGTCAGAACACTGAAGCTTTCTTT	CASSLGGQNTEAFF
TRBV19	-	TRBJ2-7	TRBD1	TGTGCCACTGGACAGGGTATGAAGGAGCAGTACTTC	CATGQGMKEQYF